The 13 T cell receptor beta chains below come from one sample, sequenced in a study of T cell responses to AZD1222 COVID-19 vaccine. Data came from immunoSEQ multiplex PCR; TCRdb stores just in-frame clones and leaves some out. Of tens of thousands of clones in the sample, more than 70% were seen once. Here the sequenced sample was peripheral blood, taken 28 days after the second dose of the MenACWY control vaccine. These receptors were collected from an adult who received the MenACWY meningococcal vaccine as a control.

The chain has TRBV24-1 and TRBJ1-2, with D unclear. Trimming took 3 bases from V and 5 from J, leaving 9 bases between them. Germline CDR1 reads KGHDR; CDR2 reads SFDVKD. The CDR3 is made up of 13 amino acids. The CDR3 bases are TGTGCCACCAGTGATGTGTCAGGTTATGGCTACACCTTC. It encodes CATSDVSGYGYTF.

The rearrangement joins TRBV5-4 to TRBJ2-1; possible D gene TRBD2, 5 bases. In germline, CDR1 is SGHNT, CDR2 YYREEE (reference sequence). This CDR3 comprises 14 residues. V was cut by 5 bases and J by 10 bases, with 19 bases left in between. The CDR3 nucleotides read TGTGCCAGCAGTCTGGAAAGGCGGGCCGGGGAGCAGTTCTTC. It is translated as CASSLERRAGEQFF.

V usage is TRBV5-6 and J usage is TRBJ1-2; TRBD1 agrees at 7 bases. The germline V gene has CDR1 SGHDT and CDR2 YYEEEE. Germline trimming cut 3 bases from V and 4 bases from J; bases unmatched to any gene: 9. CDR3 length equals 15 residues. The CDR3 DNA follows: TGTGCCAGCAGCTGGGGACAGTCTATCCCCTATGGCTACACCTTC. It translates to CASSWGQSIPYGYTF.

The chain is built from TRBV7-3 and TRBJ1-2, with TRBD1 identical over 7 bases. The CDR3 has 13 amino acids. With V trimmed by 5 bases and J by 3 bases, 3 bases remained unmatched. Germline V CDR1 and CDR2: SGHTA, FQGTGA. The CDR3 spells CASSPGQDYGYTF. The CDR3 DNA is TGTGCCAGCAGCCCTGGACAGGACTATGGCTACACCTTC.

The V and J genes are TRBV6-1 and TRBJ1-2; D perhaps matches TRBD1 (5 bases). This CDR3 spans 14 amino acids. In germline, CDR1 is MNHNS, CDR2 SASEGT. Trimming took off 3 bases at V and 2 bases at J, with 10 bases between the two ends. The chain's CDR3 is CASSDGAGNYGYTF. The CDR3 region has the DNA TGTGCCAGCAGTGACGGGGCGGGGAACTATGGCTACACCTTC.

The sample holds a few counts of this clone. V and J are TRBV4-3 and TRBJ2-6; 7 positions match TRBD1. The V and J ends lost 0 bases and 0 bases, in that order; junction bases with no gene match: 8. The CDR3 covers 19 residues. Germline assignment: CDR1 LGHNA and CDR2 YSLEER. The CDR3 DNA reads as TGCGCCAGCAGCCAAGAGTCGGGACAGCGTTACTCTGGGGCCAACGTCCTGACTTTC. Translated: CASSQESGQRYSGANVLTF.

In the case of this clone: Within the sample, other DNA sequences also encode this same CDR3. The chain has TRBV19 and TRBJ1-5; no reliable D call. V dropped 5 bases and J dropped 7 bases, with 15 bases sitting between them. Germline V CDR1 and CDR2: LNHDA, SQIVND (reference sequence). There are 14 residues in the CDR3. CDR3 amino acids: CASSPTGGSQPQHF. The CDR3, as DNA: TGTGCCAGTAGTCCTACTGGTGGGAGCCAGCCCCAGCATTTT.

This clone was recorded only once. The chain combines TRBV6-5 with TRBJ2-7; D is unresolved. Trimming left V 4 bases short and J 1 base short, with 17 bases between. Germline V gives CDR1 MNHEY, CDR2 SVGAGI. The CDR3 consists of 16 residues. The CDR3 loop reads CASSFSHSGDSYEQYF. CDR3 bases: TGTGCCAGCAGTTTCTCGCATAGTGGGGATTCCTACGAGCAGTACTTC.

CDR3 sequence: CASSLGSGADTQYF. The CDR3 coding sequence is TGTGCCAGCAGCTTAGGAAGCGGGGCAGATACGCAGTATTTT. The chain recombines TRBV11-3 with TRBJ2-3, with 7 bases matching TRBD2. The CDR3 extends over 14 amino acids. With V trimmed by 1 base and J by 4 bases, 2 bases remained unmatched. Germline CDR1 SGHNT, CDR2 YENEEA.

V and J are TRBV18 and TRBJ2-6; the match to TRBD1 covers 9 bases. Germline V gene data show CDR1 as KGHSH and CDR2 as LQKENI. With 3 bases clipped from V and 0 bases from J, the junction kept 3 bases outside the gene matches. The CDR3 extends over 17 amino acids. The DNA of the CDR3 is TGTGCCAGCTCACCCCGGGACAGGGACTCTGGGGCCAACGTCCTGACTTTC. It translates to CASSPRDRDSGANVLTF. The whole variable domain, filled in from reference TRBV18 and TRBJ2-6, reads NAGVMQNPRHLVRRRGQEARLRCSPMKGHSHVYWYRQLPEEGLKFMVYLQKENIIDESGMPKERFSAEFPKEGPSILRIQQVVRGDSAAYFCASSPRDRDSGANVLTFGAGSRLTVL.

The chain is built from TRBV5-1 and TRBJ2-2; 12 bases align to TRBD2. Per the germline V gene, CDR1 is SGHRS and CDR2 is YFSETQ. The CDR3 length is 17 residues. J gave up 3 bases and V 4 bases, and 7 bases lay outside the gene matches. CDR3 DNA: TGCGCCAGCAGCGGAACTAGCGGGGGGCCACACACCGGGGAGCTGTTTTTT. This translates into CASSGTSGGPHTGELFF.

CDR3 bases: TGTGCCAGTAGATCGTCACAGGCACAGTTGAACACTGAAGCTTTCTTT. Its translation is CASRSSQAQLNTEAFF. The genes are TRBV19 and TRBJ1-1; a possible D gene is TRBD1 (5 bases). The CDR3 is 16 residues long. CDR1 LNHDA and CDR2 SQIVND come from the germline V gene (reference sequence). The germline V and J ends were trimmed by 6 bases and 0 bases, with 17 bases remaining between them.

In its sample, this clone was seen once. The gene calls are TRBV5-1 and TRBJ2-6; D is unresolved. V lost 4 bases to trimming and J lost 0 bases, with 5 bases between them. The CDR3 is 14 amino acids. Germline lookup yields CDR1 SGHRS and CDR2 YFSETQ. CDR3: CASSASSGANVLTF. The CDR3 region has the DNA TGCGCCAGCAGCGCCTCCTCTGGGGCCAACGTCCTGACTTTC.